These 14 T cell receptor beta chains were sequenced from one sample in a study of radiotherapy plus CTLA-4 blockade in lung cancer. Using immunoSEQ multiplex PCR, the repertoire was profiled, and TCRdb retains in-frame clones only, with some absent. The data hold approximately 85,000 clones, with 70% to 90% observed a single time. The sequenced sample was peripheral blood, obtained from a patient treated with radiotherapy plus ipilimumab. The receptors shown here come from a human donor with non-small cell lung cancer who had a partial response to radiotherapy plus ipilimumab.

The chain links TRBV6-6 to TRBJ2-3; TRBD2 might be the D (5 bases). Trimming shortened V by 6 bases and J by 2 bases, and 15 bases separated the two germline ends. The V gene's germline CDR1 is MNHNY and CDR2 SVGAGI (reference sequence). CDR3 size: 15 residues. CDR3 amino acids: CASSYGRLDTDTQYF. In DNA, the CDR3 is TGTGCCAGCAGCTATGGGAGACTCGACACAGATACGCAGTATTTT.

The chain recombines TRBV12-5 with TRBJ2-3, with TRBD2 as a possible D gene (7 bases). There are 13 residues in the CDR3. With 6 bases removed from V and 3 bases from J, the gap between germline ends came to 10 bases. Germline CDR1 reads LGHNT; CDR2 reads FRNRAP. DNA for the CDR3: TGTGCTAGTGGGGGGGGGCTAACAGATACGCAGTATTTT. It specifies CASGGGLTDTQYF.

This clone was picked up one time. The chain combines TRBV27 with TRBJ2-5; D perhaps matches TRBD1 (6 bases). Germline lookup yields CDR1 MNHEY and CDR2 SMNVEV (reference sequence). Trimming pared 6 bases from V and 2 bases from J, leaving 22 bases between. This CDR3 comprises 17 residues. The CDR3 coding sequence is TGTGCCAGCAGCCAAGGGTTTGTGTCAGGGGTGCAAGAGACCCAGTACTTC. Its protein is CASSQGFVSGVQETQYF.

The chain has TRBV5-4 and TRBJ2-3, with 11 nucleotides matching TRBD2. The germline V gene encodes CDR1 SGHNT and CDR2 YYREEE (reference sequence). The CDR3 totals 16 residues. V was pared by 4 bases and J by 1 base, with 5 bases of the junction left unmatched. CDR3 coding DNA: TGTGCCAGCAGCACCGTAGCGGGAGGGGGCACAGATACGCAGTATTTT. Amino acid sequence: CASSTVAGGGTDTQYF.

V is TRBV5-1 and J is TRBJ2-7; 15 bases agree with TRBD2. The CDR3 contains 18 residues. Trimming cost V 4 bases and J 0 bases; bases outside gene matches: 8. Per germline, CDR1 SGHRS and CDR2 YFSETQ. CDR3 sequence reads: CASSNGRTSGRDSYEQYF. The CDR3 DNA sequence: TGCGCCAGCAGCAATGGGAGGACTAGCGGGAGGGACTCCTACGAGCAGTACTTC.

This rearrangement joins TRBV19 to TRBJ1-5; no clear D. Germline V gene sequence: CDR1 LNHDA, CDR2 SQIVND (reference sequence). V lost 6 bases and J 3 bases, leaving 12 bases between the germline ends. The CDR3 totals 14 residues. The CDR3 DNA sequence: TGTGCCAGTAGCCCGACTCTTATCAATCAGCCCCAGCATTTT. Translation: CASSPTLINQPQHF. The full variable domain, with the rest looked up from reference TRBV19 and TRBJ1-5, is DGGITQSPKYLFRKEGQNVTLSCEQNLNHDAMYWYRQDPGQGLRLIYYSQIVNDFQKGDIAEGYSVSREKKESFPLTVTSAQKNPTAFYLCASSPTLINQPQHFGDGTRLSIL.

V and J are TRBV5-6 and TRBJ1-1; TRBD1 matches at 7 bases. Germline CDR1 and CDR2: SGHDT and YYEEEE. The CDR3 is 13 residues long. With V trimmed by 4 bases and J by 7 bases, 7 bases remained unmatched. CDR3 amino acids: CASSPDRAGEAFF. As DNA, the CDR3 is TGTGCCAGCAGCCCCGACAGGGCCGGTGAAGCTTTCTTT.

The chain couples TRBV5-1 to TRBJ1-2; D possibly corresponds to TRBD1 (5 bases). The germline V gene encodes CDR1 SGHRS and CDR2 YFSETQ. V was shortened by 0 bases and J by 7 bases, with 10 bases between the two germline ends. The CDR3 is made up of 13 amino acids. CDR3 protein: CASSLEQDRGYTF. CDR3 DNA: TGCGCCAGCAGCTTGGAACAGGACCGTGGCTACACCTTC.

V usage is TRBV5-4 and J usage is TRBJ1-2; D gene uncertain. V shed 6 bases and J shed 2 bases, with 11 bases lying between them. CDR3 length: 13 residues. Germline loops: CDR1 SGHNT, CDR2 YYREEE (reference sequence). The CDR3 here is CASNPSGNYGYTF. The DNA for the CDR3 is TGTGCCAGCAACCCCTCCGGGAACTATGGCTACACCTTC.

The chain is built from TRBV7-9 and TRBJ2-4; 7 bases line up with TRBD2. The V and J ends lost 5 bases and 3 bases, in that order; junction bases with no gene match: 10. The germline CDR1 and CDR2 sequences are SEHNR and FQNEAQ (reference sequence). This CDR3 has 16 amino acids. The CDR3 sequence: CASSLLAPLGKNIQYF. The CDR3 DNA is TGTGCCAGCAGCCTACTAGCGCCTCTTGGCAAAAACATTCAGTACTTC.

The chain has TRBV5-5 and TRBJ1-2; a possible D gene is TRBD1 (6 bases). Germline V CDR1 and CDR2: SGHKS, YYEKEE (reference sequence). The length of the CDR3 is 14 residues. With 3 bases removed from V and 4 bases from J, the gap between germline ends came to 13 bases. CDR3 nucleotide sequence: TGTGCCAGCAGCTCCGCAGGGGAAGGCTATGGCTACACCTTC. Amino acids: CASSSAGEGYGYTF.

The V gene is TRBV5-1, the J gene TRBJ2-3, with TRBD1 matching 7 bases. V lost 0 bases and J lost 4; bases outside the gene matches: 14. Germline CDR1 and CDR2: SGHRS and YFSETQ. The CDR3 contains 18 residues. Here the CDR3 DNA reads TGCGCCAGCAGCTTGGGACAGGGCGCGGCTATGGGATCAGATACGCAGTATTTT. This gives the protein CASSLGQGAAMGSDTQYF.

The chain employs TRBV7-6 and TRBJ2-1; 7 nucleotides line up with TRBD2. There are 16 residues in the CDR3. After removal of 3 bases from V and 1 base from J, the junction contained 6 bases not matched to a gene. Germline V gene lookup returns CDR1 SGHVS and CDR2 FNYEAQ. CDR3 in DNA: TGTGCCAGCAGCTTGTATGGGGGAGGGTCCTACAATGAGCAGTTCTTC. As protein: CASSLYGGGSYNEQFF.

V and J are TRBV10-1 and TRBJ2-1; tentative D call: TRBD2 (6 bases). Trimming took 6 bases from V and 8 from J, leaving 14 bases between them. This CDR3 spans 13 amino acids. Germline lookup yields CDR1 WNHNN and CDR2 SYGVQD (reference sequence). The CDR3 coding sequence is TGCGCCAGCAGAAGCGGGCCGATGGATGAGCAGTTCTTC. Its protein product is CASRSGPMDEQFF.